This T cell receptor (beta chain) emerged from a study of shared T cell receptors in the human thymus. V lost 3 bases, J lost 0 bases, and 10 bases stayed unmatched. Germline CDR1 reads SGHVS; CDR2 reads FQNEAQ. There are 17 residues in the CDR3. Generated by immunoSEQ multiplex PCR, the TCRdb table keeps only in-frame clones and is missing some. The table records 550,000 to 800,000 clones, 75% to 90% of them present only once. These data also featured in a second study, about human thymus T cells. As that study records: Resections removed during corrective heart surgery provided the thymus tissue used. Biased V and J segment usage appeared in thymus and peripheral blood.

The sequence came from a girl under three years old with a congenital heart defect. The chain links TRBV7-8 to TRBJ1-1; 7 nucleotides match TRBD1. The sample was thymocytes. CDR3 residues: CASSLWGTVFMNTEAFF. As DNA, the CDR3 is TGTGCCAGCAGCTTGTGGGGGACAGTGTTTATGAACACTGAAGCTTTCTTT.